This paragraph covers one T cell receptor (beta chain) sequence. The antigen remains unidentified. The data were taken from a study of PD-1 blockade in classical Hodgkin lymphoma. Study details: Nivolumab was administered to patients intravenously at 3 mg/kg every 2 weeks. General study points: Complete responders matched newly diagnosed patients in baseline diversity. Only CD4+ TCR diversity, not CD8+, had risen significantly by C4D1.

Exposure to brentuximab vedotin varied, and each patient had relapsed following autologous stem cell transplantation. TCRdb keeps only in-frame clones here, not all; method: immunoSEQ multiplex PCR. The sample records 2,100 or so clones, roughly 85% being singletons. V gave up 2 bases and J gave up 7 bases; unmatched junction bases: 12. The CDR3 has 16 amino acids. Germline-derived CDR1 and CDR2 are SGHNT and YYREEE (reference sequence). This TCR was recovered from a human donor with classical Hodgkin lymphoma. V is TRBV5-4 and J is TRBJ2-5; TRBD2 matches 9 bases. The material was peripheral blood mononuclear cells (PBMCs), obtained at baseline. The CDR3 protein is CASSFFSREGLGTQYF. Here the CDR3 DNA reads TGTGCCAGCAGCTTCTTCTCGCGGGAGGGATTGGGGACCCAGTACTTC.